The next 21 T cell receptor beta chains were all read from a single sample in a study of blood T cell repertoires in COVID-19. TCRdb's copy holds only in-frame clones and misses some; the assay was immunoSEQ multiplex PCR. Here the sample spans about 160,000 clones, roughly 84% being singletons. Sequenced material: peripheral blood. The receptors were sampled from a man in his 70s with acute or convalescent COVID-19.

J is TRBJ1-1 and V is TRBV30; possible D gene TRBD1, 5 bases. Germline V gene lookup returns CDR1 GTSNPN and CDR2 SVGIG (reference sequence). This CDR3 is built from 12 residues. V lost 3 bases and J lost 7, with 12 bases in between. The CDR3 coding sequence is TGTGCCTGGAGGCGGGGAGGGGTTGAAGCTTTCTTT. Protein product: CAWRRGGVEAFF. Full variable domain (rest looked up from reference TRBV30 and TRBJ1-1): SQTIHQWPATLVQPVGSPLSLECTVEGTSNPNLYWYRQAAGRGLQLLFYSVGIGQISSEVPQNLSASRPQDRQFILSSKKLLLSDSGFYLCAWRRGGVEAFFGQGTRLTVV.

The CDR3 sequence is CASSTLQGATGELFF. CDR3 nucleotides: TGTGCCAGTAGTACCCTACAGGGGGCCACCGGGGAGCTGTTTTTT. The rearrangement uses TRBV19 and TRBJ2-2; 9 nucleotides line up with TRBD1. Trimming took 4 bases from V and 4 from J; bases not matched to a gene: 4. Germline CDR1 is LNHDA and CDR2 is SQIVND (reference sequence). CDR3 length: 15 amino acids.

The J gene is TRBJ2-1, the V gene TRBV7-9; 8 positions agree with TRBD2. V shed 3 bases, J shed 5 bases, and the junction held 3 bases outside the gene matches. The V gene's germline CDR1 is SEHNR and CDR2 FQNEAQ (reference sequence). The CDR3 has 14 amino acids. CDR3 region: CASSFSGTHNEQFF. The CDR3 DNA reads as TGTGCCAGCAGCTTTAGCGGGACCCACAATGAGCAGTTCTTC.

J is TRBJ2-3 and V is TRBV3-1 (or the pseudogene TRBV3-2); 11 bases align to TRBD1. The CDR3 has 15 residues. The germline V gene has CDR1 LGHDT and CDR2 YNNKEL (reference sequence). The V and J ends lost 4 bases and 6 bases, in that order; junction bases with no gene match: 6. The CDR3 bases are TGTGCCAGCAGCCTCCTAGGGACAGGGGGGGATACGCAGTATTTT. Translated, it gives CASSLLGTGGDTQYF.

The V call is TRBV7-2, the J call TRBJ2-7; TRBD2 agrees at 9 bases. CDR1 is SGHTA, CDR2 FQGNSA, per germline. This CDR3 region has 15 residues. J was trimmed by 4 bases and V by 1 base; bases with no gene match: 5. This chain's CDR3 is CASSLGSGSGYEQYF. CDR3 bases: TGTGCCAGCAGCTTAGGTAGCGGGAGTGGTTACGAGCAGTACTTC.

CDR3 protein: CASSFSGGAGEQFF. CDR3 DNA sequence: TGTGCCAGCAGCTTTAGCGGGGGGGCGGGTGAGCAGTTCTTC. J is TRBJ2-1 and V is TRBV7-2; TRBD2 agrees at 11 bases. The germline gives CDR1 SGHTA, CDR2 FQGNSA. This CDR3 has 14 amino acids. The V gene end was trimmed by 3 bases and the J gene end by 9 bases; junction bases not matched to a gene: 4.

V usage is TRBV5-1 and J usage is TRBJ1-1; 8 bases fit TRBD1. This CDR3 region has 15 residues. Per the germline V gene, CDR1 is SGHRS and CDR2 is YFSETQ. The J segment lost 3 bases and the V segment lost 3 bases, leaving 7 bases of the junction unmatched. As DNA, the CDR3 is TGCGCCAGCAGCTCGGACAGGGTACGGGACACTGAAGCTTTCTTT. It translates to CASSSDRVRDTEAFF.

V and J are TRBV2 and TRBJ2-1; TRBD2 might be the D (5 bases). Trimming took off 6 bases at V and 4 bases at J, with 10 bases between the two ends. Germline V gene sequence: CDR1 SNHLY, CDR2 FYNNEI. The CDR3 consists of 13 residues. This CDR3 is CASSADFYNEQFF. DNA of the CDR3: TGTGCCAGCAGCGCGGACTTTTACAATGAGCAGTTCTTC.

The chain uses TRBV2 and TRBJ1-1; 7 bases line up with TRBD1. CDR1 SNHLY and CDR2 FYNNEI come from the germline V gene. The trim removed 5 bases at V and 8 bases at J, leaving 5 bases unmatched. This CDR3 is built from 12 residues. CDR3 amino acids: CASSSDRAEAFF. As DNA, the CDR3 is TGTGCCAGCAGTTCCGACAGGGCAGAAGCTTTCTTT.

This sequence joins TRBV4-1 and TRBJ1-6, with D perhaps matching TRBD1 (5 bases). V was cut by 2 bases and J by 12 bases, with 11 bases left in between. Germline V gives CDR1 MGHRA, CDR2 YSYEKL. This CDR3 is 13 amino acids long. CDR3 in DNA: TGCGCCAGCAGCCAACTAGGGGATTTACCCCTCCACTTT. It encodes CASSQLGDLPLHF.

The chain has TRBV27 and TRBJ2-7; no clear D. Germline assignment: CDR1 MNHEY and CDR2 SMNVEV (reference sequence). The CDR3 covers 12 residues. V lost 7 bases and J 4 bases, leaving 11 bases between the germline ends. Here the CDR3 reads CASKSPGYEQYF. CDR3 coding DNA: TGTGCCAGCAAAAGTCCGGGTTACGAGCAGTACTTC.

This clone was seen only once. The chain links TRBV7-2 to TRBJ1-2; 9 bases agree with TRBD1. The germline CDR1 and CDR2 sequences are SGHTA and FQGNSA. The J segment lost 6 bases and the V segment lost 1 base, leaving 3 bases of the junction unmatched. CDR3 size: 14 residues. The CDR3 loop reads CASSLGWTGDGYTF. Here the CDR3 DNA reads TGTGCCAGCAGCTTAGGCTGGACAGGGGATGGCTACACCTTC.

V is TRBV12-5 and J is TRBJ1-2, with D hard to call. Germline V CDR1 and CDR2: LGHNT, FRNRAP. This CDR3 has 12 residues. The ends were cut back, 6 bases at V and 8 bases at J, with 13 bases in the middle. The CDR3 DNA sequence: TGTGCTAGTGGCTGGGAGACGGGCGGCTACACCTTC. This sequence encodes CASGWETGGYTF.

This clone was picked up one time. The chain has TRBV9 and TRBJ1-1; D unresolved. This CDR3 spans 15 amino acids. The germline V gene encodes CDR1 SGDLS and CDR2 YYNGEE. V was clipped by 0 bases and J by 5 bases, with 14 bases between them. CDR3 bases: TGTGCCAGCAGCGTAGAGCCGGGGATAGTAACTGAAGCTTTCTTT. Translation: CASSVEPGIVTEAFF.

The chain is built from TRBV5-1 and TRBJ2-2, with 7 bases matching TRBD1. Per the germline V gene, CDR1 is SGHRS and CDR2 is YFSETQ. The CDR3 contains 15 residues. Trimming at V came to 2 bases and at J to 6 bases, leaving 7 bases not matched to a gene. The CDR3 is CASSFLTGTSGELFF. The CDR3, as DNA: TGCGCCAGCAGCTTTTTGACAGGGACGTCCGGGGAGCTGTTTTTT.

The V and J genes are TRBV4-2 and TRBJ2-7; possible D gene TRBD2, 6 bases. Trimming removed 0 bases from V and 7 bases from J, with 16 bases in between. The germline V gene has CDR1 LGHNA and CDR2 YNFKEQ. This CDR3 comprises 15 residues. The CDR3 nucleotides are TGTGCCAGCAGCCAAGAGGAGGGGTATTCGGGGGAGCAGTACTTC. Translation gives CASSQEEGYSGEQYF.

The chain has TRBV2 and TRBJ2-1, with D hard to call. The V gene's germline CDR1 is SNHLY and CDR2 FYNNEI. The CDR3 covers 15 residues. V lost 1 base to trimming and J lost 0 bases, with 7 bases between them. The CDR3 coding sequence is TGTGCCAGCAGTGAAGGGCCTAGCTCCTACAATGAGCAGTTCTTC. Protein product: CASSEGPSSYNEQFF.

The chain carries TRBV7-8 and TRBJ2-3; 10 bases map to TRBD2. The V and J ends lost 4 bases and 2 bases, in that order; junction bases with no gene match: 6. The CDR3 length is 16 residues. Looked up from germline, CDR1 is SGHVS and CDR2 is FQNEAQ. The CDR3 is CASSSAAGGDTDTQYF. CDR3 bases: TGTGCCAGCAGCTCAGCAGCGGGAGGGGACACAGATACGCAGTATTTT.

The CDR3 DNA is TGTGCCAGTAGTCTTAGCAGTGGGTTTGGGAATGAGCAGTTCTTC. Translation gives CASSLSSGFGNEQFF. The chain joins TRBV19 to TRBJ2-1, with D uncertain. Deletions cut 5 bases from V and 7 bases from J, with 18 bases between. CDR3 length: 15 residues. The germline V gene has CDR1 LNHDA and CDR2 SQIVND (reference sequence). Variable domain in full (rest from reference TRBV19 and TRBJ2-1): DGGITQSPKYLFRKEGQNVTLSCEQNLNHDAMYWYRQDPGQGLRLIYYSQIVNDFQKGDIAEGYSVSREKKESFPLTVTSAQKNPTAFYLCASSLSSGFGNEQFFGPGTRLTVL.

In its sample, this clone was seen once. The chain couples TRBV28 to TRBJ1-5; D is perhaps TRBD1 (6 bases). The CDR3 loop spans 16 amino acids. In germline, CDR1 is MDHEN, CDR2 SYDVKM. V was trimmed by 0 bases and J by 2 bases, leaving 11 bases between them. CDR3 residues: CASSLWGASGNQPQHF. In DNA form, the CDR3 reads TGTGCCAGCAGTTTATGGGGGGCTTCGGGCAATCAGCCCCAGCATTTT.

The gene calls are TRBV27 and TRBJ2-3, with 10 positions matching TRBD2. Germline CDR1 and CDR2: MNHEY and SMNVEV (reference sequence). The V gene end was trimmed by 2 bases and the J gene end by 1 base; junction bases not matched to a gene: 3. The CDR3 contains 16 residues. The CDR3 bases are TGTGCCAGCAGTTTAGCCACTAGCGGGGGCACAGATACGCAGTATTTT. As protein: CASSLATSGGTDTQYF.